This is a list of T cell receptor beta chains from one sample in a study of T cell changes during pregnancy in multiple sclerosis. Only in-frame clones appear in the TCRdb table, and some are missing; sequencing was by immunoSEQ multiplex PCR. The sample has 60,000 to 75,000 clones; roughly 90% are singletons. The sequences come from peripheral blood, collected in the second trimester of pregnancy. Receptors originate from a female donor with multiple sclerosis, enrolled in a pregnancy study. Both conserved end residues are part of each CDR3. The D gene is left open where the match is weak. A clone size is listed for some rows: how often the clone was seen (once, few, many), or a class if it is expanded.

>TRBJ1-5|.|TRBV19|.
TGTGCCAGTAGGACGGCTACAGGGTATAGCAATCAGCCCCAGCATTTT
CASRTATGYSNQPQHF
>TRBJ1-5|.|TRBV19|.
TGTGCCAGTAGTATAAGCTCTTTAGCGGCGGTACAGCCCCAGCATTTT
CASSISSLAAVQPQHF
>TRBJ2-7|few|TRBV30|.
TGTGCCTGGAGTCCGGGAATCGAGCAGTACTTC
CAWSPGIEQYF
>TRBJ1-1|.|TRBV30|.
TGTGCCTGGAGCCTCCGAGGTTCGTGGCGCGGGAACACTGAAGCTTTCTTT
CAWSLRGSWRGNTEAFF
>TRBJ1-5|.|TRBV27|.
TGTGCCAGCAGTTCCGGTCGTTCTCAGCCCCAGCATTTT
CASSSGRSQPQHF
>TRBJ2-1|.|TRBV6-5|.
TGTGCCAGCAGTTACTCGGAGAGTATGCAGTTCTTC
CASSYSESMQFF
>TRBJ2-7|.|TRBV14|.
TGTGCCAGCAGCCAAGATAGTACATTTAGTCAGGTCTCCTACGAGCAGTACTTC
CASSQDSTFSQVSYEQYF
>TRBJ2-2|.|TRBV28|TRBD1
TGTGCCAGCACCCAGGCCCTGACAGGGCGGACCGGGGAGCTGTTTTTT
CASTQALTGRTGELFF
>TRBJ2-7|.|TRBV18|.
TGTGCCAGCTCACTTAAGGGGTACGAGCAGTACTTC
CASSLKGYEQYF
>TRBJ2-7|.|TRBV10-3|TRBD2
TGTGCCATCAGTGTGGGGGGGGACTACGAGCAGTACTTC
CAISVGGDYEQYF
>TRBJ2-6|.|TRBV6-5|.
TGTGCCAGCAGTTCCCGCTCTGGGGCCAACGTCCTGACTTTC
CASSSRSGANVLTF
>TRBJ2-7|.|TRBV25-1|.
TGTGCCAGCAGTGAATGGGGGAGGACCTACTCCTACGAGCAGTACTTC
CASSEWGRTYSYEQYF
>TRBJ2-1|.|TRBV19|TRBD2
TGTGCCAGTAGTATCTTGAGCGGGGCGAGCTCCTACAATGAGCAGTTCTTC
CASSILSGASSYNEQFF
>TRBJ2-1|.|TRBV27|.
TGTGCCAGCAGTTTCCAGGGGGGAAGTTACAATGAGCAGTTCTTC
CASSFQGGSYNEQFF
>TRBJ1-1|.|TRBV29-1|.
TGCAGCGTACAGCTACGAAAACCTCTCTACACTGAAGCTTTCTTT
CSVQLRKPLYTEAFF
>TRBJ2-7|.|TRBV18|TRBD1
TGTGCCAGCTCACCCTTCCGGGACAGGTTTGCCGAGCAGTACTTC
CASSPFRDRFAEQYF
>TRBJ1-5|.|TRBV18|.
TGTGCCAGCTCTCCGGCGGCCAATCAGCCCCAGCATTTT
CASSPAANQPQHF
>TRBJ2-4|.|TRBV5-1|TRBD1
TGCGCCAGCAGCGAGGGACAGGGGATATACATTCAGTACTTC
CASSEGQGIYIQYF
>TRBJ1-1|.|TRBV27|.
TGTGCCAGCAGCAGGTCAGGGGCGAACACTGAAGCTTTCTTT
CASSRSGANTEAFF
>TRBJ2-7|.|TRBV18|TRBD2
TGTGCCAGCTCACCAGCGACTAGCGGGATGGGCTACGAGCAGTACTTC
CASSPATSGMGYEQYF
>TRBJ2-4|.|TRBV28|TRBD1
TGTGCCAGCAGTATCGACAGGGGGAACAAAAACATTCAGTACTTC
CASSIDRGNKNIQYF
>TRBJ1-5|.|TRBV4-1|.
TGCGCCAGCAGCCAAGAGAGCGTGGGCAATCAGCCCCAGCATTTT
CASSQESVGNQPQHF
>TRBJ1-2|.|TRBV19|.
TGTGCCAGTAGTATAGTTGAGGGAGCGCGTGGCTACACCTTC
CASSIVEGARGYTF
>TRBJ2-5|.|TRBV28|.
TGTGCCAGCAGTTTACCTAGGGGGACCCAGTACTTC
CASSLPRGTQYF
>TRBJ1-6|.|TRBV7-8|.
TGTGCCAGCAGCCCTGTGGGAGGTAATTCACCCCTCCACTTT
CASSPVGGNSPLHF
>TRBJ2-1|.|TRBV5-3|TRBD2
TGTGCCAGAAGCAAAAGCGGGAGGGAGGACAATGAGCAGTTCTTC
CARSKSGREDNEQFF
>TRBJ2-7|.|TRBV7-3|TRBD2
TGTGCCAGCAGCTCTAGCGGGAGTGGCGAGCAGTACTTC
CASSSSGSGEQYF
>TRBJ2-7|once|TRBV4-1|TRBD2
TGCGCCAGCAGCCAACCGACTAGCGGCCATTTGGAGCAGTACTTC
CASSQPTSGHLEQYF
>TRBJ2-3|.|TRBV19|TRBD2
TGTGCCAGTACGACTAGCGGGGGATTCACAGATACGCAGTATTTT
CASTTSGGFTDTQYF
>TRBJ1-1|once|TRBV29-1|TRBD1
TGCAGCGCTAACAGGGGGCGGGACACTGAAGCTTTCTTT
CSANRGRDTEAFF
>TRBJ2-1|.|TRBV4-1|TRBD2
TGCGCCAGCAGCCAAGATCGCGGGAGGATTTACAATGAGCAGTTCTTC
CASSQDRGRIYNEQFF
>TRBJ1-4|.|TRBV4-1|TRBD1
TGCGCCAGCAGCCAAATGCCGGGACAGAAAGTTTATGAAATTGTTTTT
CASSQMPGQKVYEIVF
>TRBJ2-5|.|TRBV2|.
TGTGCCAGCAGTGTACGATTAGACTTCGAGACCCAGTACTTC
CASSVRLDFETQYF
>TRBJ2-2|.|TRBV12-5|TRBD2
TGTGCTAGTGGTACCGGACTAGCGGGGTCGATGGCCGGGGAGCTGTTTTTT
CASGTGLAGSMAGELFF
>TRBJ1-2|.|TRBV5-1|.
TGCGCCAGCAGCCTGTTAACGGGGGAAGACGGCTACACCTTC
CASSLLTGEDGYTF
>TRBJ2-4|.|TRBV30|.
TGTGCCTGGAGTCCGACGAGGGGGAACATTCAGTACTTC
CAWSPTRGNIQYF
>TRBJ2-7|.|TRBV27|.
TGTGCCAGCAGTTTGGTAGGGACATATAGCTCCTACGAGCAGTACTTC
CASSLVGTYSSYEQYF
>TRBJ2-7|.|TRBV5-4|TRBD1
TGTGCCAGCAGCTCTGCTCCGGGACAGGGGTTCTACGAGCAGTACTTC
CASSSAPGQGFYEQYF
>TRBJ1-6|.|TRBV2|.
TGTGCCAGCAGTGAAGGTGTCAGAATTTCACCCCTCCACTTT
CASSEGVRISPLHF
>TRBJ2-1|.|TRBV7-3|.
TGTGCCAGCAGCTCTTCCCTTCGAGCTAGATTCAATGAGCAGTTCTTC
CASSSSLRARFNEQFF
>TRBJ2-2|.|TRBV15|TRBD1
TGTGCCACCAGCATAGACAGGGCGAACACCGGGGAGCTGTTTTTT
CATSIDRANTGELFF
>TRBJ2-7|.|TRBV28|TRBD1
TGTGCCAGCAGTTTCAGGGGGCAACAGCAGTACTTC
CASSFRGQQQYF
>TRBJ1-5|.|TRBV7-3|TRBD1
TGTGCCAGCAGACGGGACAGGGGGCGACGATATCAGCCCCAGCATTTT
CASRRDRGRRYQPQHF
>TRBJ2-7|.|TRBV2|TRBD2
TGTGCCAGCAGTGAAGAGGCGGGAGGGCGGGGGGAGCAGTACTTC
CASSEEAGGRGEQYF
>TRBJ1-2|.|TRBV13|.
TGTGCCAGCAGCCCCAACAGGGAAAATTGGTATGGCTACACCTTC
CASSPNRENWYGYTF
>TRBJ1-1|.|TRBV16|.
TGTGCCAGCGTCCCACAGGGAGATTGGACTGAAGCTTTCTTT
CASVPQGDWTEAFF
>TRBJ2-1|.|TRBV5-1|TRBD2
TGCGCCAGCAGCTTCCAGCGGGAGGGTGCTGAGCAGTTCTTC
CASSFQREGAEQFF
>TRBJ2-2|.|TRBV5-1|TRBD2
TGCGCCAGCAGCTTTAGCGGGAGAGCGGACACCGGGGAGCTGTTTTTT
CASSFSGRADTGELFF
>TRBJ2-3|.|TRBV28|.
TGTGCCAGCAGTTTGGATTGGAGGTCTACAGATACGCAGTATTTT
CASSLDWRSTDTQYF
>TRBJ1-2|.|TRBV10-3|TRBD1
TGTGCCATGTCGACCGGACAGGGTTTCGTTAATGGCTACACCTTC
CAMSTGQGFVNGYTF
>TRBJ2-5|many|TRBV6-1|TRBD2
TGTGCCAGCAGTGATTTCGCGGGGGGAGAAGAGACCCAGTACTTC
CASSDFAGGEETQYF